A selection of T cell receptor beta chains follows, all from one sample in a study of human T cells and chemical hapten exposure. TCRdb itself ran the RACE reads through MiXCR, one entry per CDR3 protein. This table holds around 300,000 distinct CDR3 sequences, approximately 6.3% found once. Material: whole blood, obtained in connection with sensitization to the hapten diphenylcyclopropenone (DPC). These receptors came from a woman aged 18 to 35 with alopecia areata. Some clones in this sample may be carry-over from other donors' samples. The CDR3 runs from the conserved cysteine through the conserved F or W. Each record gives: CDR3 DNA, CDR3 protein, clone size, J gene, V gene, D gene. A D gene is named only where the DNA matches it firmly. Clone size, where shown, is once, few, many, or a class for clones that have expanded.

CDR3 DNA: TGTGCCAGCAGTGAAGACTACTCTGGAAACACCATATATTTT
CDR3 protein: CASSEDYSGNTIYF
clone size: NA
J gene: TRBJ1-3
V gene: TRBV6-1
D gene: NA

CDR3 DNA: TGTGCCAGCAGAGCCGGGACTAGCGGGGCGGTGCAGTACTTC
CDR3 protein: CASRAGTSGAVQYF
clone size: many
J gene: TRBJ2-7
V gene: TRBV6-2/TRBV6-3
D gene: TRBD2

CDR3 DNA: TGCGCCAGCAGCCGCAACAACAGGGGTCTGGACACTGAAGCTTTCTTT
CDR3 protein: CASSRNNRGLDTEAFF
clone size: NA
J gene: TRBJ1-1
V gene: TRBV4-3
D gene: TRBD1

CDR3 DNA: TGTGCCAGCAGCCAAGACAGCAGGGTAGCCAAAAACATTCAGTACTTC
CDR3 protein: CASSQDSRVAKNIQYF
clone size: few
J gene: TRBJ2-4
V gene: TRBV14
D gene: NA

CDR3 DNA: TGTGCCAGCAGAGAGGACCATGAGCAGTTCTTC
CDR3 protein: CASREDHEQFF
clone size: many
J gene: TRBJ2-1
V gene: TRBV7-9
D gene: NA

CDR3 DNA: TGTGCCAGCAGTCGTTATTCTACTCTTAACAATGAGCAGTTCTTC
CDR3 protein: CASSRYSTLNNEQFF
clone size: few
J gene: TRBJ2-1
V gene: TRBV28
D gene: NA

CDR3 DNA: TGTGCCAGCAGTTCTAGGACAAGGGGCAATCAGCCCCAGCATTTT
CDR3 protein: CASSSRTRGNQPQHF
clone size: NA
J gene: TRBJ1-5
V gene: TRBV6-5
D gene: NA

CDR3 DNA: TGTGCCAGCAGCCACCCCAAGGTTATGAACACTGAAGCTTTCTTT
CDR3 protein: CASSHPKVMNTEAFF
clone size: NA
J gene: TRBJ1-1
V gene: TRBV6-2/TRBV6-3
D gene: NA

CDR3 DNA: TGTGCCAGCAGTTACGTCCAGGCTACGTTCACAGATACGCAGTATTTT
CDR3 protein: CASSYVQATFTDTQYF
clone size: many
J gene: TRBJ2-3
V gene: TRBV6-2/TRBV6-3
D gene: NA

CDR3 DNA: TGTGCCAGCAGCCCCCGTGGGGAGGCCTACGAGCAGTACTTC
CDR3 protein: CASSPRGEAYEQYF
clone size: NA
J gene: TRBJ2-7
V gene: TRBV7-9
D gene: NA

CDR3 DNA: TGCAGTGCTTCGGCGGGGGGCTCTGGGGCCAACGTCCTGACTTTC
CDR3 protein: CSASAGGSGANVLTF
clone size: many
J gene: TRBJ2-6
V gene: TRBV20-1
D gene: TRBD2

CDR3 DNA: TGTGCCAGCAACAGGGACGTGCACTTT
CDR3 protein: CASNRDVHF
clone size: NA
J gene: TRBJ1-6
V gene: TRBV27
D gene: NA

CDR3 DNA: TGTGCCAGCACCCGGGCGTTCGGCACTGAAGCTTTCTTT
CDR3 protein: CASTRAFGTEAFF
clone size: few
J gene: TRBJ1-1
V gene: TRBV7-8
D gene: NA

CDR3 DNA: TGTGCCAGCAGTGCAGTCCTCTCTGGAAACACCATATATTTT
CDR3 protein: CASSAVLSGNTIYF
clone size: many
J gene: TRBJ1-3
V gene: TRBV6-2/TRBV6-3
D gene: NA

CDR3 DNA: TGCAGTGCCTTAGCGGGGGGGCCCGACGAGCAGTACTTC
CDR3 protein: CSALAGGPDEQYF
clone size: many
J gene: TRBJ2-7
V gene: TRBV20-1
D gene: TRBD2

CDR3 DNA: TGTGCCAGCAGTGCCCCAAGCTCCTACGAGCAGTACTTC
CDR3 protein: CASSAPSSYEQYF
clone size: many
J gene: TRBJ2-7
V gene: TRBV6-6
D gene: NA

CDR3 DNA: TGTGCCACCAGTGTGGGGGCTACCAATGAGCAGTTCTTC
CDR3 protein: CATSVGATNEQFF
clone size: few
J gene: TRBJ2-1
V gene: TRBV24-1
D gene: NA

CDR3 DNA: TGTGCCAGCAGCAGACGTATTGTAGGATCACCCCTCCACTTT
CDR3 protein: CASSRRIVGSPLHF
clone size: few
J gene: TRBJ1-6
V gene: TRBV6-5
D gene: NA

CDR3 DNA: TGTGCCAGCAGCTCTGGACAGCGGAATGAGCAGTTCTTC
CDR3 protein: CASSSGQRNEQFF
clone size: few
J gene: TRBJ2-1
V gene: TRBV11-1
D gene: NA

CDR3 DNA: TGTGCCAGCTTGGACAGGGGGAATTCACCCCTCCACTTT
CDR3 protein: CASLDRGNSPLHF
clone size: few
J gene: TRBJ1-6
V gene: TRBV6-6
D gene: TRBD1

CDR3 DNA: TGTGCCAGCAGCCCCCTTCGACTAGCGGGAGCAGATACGCAGTATTTT
CDR3 protein: CASSPLRLAGADTQYF
clone size: NA
J gene: TRBJ2-3
V gene: TRBV3-1
D gene: TRBD2

CDR3 DNA: TGTGCCAGCAGCTTGGGGCCGGACTACGAGCAGTACTTC
CDR3 protein: CASSLGPDYEQYF
clone size: many
J gene: TRBJ2-7
V gene: TRBV5-6
D gene: NA